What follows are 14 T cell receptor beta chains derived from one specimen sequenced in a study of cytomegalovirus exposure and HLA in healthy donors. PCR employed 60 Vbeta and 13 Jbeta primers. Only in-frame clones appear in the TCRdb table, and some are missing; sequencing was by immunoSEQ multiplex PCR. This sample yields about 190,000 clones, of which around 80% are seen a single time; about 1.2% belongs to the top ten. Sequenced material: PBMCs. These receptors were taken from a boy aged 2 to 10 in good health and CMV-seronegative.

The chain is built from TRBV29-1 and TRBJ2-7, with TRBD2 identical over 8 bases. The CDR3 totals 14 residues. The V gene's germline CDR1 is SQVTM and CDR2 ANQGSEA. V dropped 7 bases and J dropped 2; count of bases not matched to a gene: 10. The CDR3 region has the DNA TGCAGCGGCGCAAATCTGGGACTAGCCTACGAGCAGTACTTC. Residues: CSGANLGLAYEQYF.

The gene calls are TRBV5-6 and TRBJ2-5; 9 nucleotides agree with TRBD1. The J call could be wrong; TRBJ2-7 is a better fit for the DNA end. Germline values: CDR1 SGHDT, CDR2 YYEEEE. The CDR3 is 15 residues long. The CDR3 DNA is TGTGCCAGCAGCCGGTTGGGACAGGGAGTAGACGAGCAGTACTTC. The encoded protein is CASSRLGQGVDEQYF.

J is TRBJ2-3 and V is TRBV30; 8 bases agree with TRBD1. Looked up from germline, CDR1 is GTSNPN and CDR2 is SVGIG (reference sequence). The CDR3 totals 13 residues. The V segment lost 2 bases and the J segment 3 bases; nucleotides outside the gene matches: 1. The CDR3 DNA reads TGTGCCTGGAGTTACAGGGGGACAGATACGCAGTATTTT. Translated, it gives CAWSYRGTDTQYF.

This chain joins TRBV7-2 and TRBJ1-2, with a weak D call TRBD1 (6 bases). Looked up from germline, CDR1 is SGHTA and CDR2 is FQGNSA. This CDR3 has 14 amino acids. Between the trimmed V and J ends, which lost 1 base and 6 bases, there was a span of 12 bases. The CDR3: CASSLEWGPNGYTF. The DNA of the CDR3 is TGTGCCAGCAGCTTAGAATGGGGGCCCAATGGCTACACCTTC.

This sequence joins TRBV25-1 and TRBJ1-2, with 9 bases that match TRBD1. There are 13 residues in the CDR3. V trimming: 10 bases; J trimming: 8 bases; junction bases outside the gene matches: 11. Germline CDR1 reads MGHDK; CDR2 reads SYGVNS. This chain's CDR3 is CATKGDRAGGYTF. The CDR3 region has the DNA TGTGCCACCAAAGGGGACAGGGCAGGAGGCTACACCTTC.

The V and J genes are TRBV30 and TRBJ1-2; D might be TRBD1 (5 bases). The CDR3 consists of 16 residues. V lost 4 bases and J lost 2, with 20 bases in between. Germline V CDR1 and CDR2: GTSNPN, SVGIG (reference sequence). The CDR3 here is CAWKLWTRKKNYGYTF. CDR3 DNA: TGTGCCTGGAAATTATGGACAAGGAAGAAGAACTATGGCTACACCTTC.

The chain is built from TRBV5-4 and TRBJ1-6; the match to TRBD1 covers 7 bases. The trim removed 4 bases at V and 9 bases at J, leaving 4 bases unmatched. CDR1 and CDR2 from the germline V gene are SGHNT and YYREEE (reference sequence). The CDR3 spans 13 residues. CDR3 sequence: CASSPAGGSPLHF. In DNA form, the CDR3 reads TGTGCCAGCAGCCCGGCAGGGGGTTCACCCCTCCACTTT. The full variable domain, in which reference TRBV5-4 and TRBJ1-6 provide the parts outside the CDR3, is ETGVTQSPTHLIKTRGQQVTLRCSSQSGHNTVSWYQQALGQGPQFIFQYYREEENGRGNFPPRFSGLQFPNYSSELNVNALELDDSALYLCASSPAGGSPLHFGNGTRLTVT.

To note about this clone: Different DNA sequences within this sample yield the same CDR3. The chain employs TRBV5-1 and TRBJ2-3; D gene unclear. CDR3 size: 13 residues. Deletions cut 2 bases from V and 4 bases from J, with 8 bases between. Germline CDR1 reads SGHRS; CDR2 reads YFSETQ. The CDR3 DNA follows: TGCGCCAGCAGCTTAGGAGTGGCAGATACGCAGTATTTT. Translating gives CASSLGVADTQYF.

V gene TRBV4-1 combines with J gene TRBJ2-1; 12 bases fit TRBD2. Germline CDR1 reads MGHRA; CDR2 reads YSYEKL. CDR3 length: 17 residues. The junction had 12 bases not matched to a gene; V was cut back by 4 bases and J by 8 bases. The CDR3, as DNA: TGCGCCAGCAGCCCGTCCCCTAGCGGGGGGGCCTCATATGAGCAGTTCTTC. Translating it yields CASSPSPSGGASYEQFF.

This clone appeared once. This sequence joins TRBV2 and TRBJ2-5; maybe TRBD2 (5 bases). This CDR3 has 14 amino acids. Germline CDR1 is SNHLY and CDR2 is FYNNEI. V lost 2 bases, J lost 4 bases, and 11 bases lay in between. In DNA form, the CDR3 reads TGTGCCAGCAGTGAAAACGGGGTAGCAGAGACCCAGTACTTC. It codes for CASSENGVAETQYF.

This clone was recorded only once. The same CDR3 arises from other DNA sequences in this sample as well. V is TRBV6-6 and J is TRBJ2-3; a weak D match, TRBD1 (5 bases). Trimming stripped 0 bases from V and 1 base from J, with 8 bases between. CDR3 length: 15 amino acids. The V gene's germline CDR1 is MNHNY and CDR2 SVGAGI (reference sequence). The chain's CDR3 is CASSYSSGRTDTQYF. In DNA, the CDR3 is TGTGCCAGCAGTTACTCCTCAGGGCGCACAGATACGCAGTATTTT.

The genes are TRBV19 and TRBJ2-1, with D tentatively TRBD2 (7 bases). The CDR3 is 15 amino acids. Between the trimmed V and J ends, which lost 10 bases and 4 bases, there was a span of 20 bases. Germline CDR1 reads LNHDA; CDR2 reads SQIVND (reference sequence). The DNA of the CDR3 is TGTGCCACCCAAGGGGGGGGCTTGGGGTACAATGAGCAGTTCTTC. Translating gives CATQGGGLGYNEQFF.

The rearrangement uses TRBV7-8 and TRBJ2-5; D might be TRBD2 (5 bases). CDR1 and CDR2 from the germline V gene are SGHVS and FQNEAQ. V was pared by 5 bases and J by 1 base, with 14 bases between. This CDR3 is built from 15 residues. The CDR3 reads CASSANSGPQETQYF. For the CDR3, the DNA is TGTGCCAGCAGCGCCAACAGCGGCCCCCAAGAGACCCAGTACTTC.

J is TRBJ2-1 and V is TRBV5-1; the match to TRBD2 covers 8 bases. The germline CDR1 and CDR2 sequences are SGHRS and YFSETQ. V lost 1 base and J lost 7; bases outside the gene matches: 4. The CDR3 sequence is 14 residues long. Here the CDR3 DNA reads TGCGCCAGCAGCTTGAGCGGGAGTCGGAATGAGCAGTTCTTC. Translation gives CASSLSGSRNEQFF.